The next 14 T cell receptor beta chains were all read from a single sample in a study of CD8+CD57+ T cells in acquired aplastic anemia. Patients sequenced had flow cytometry evidence of CD8+CD57+ cell expansion. The use of genomic DNA as template underpinned the TCR beta VDJ and CDR3 profiling. Each CDR3 protein is one row after TCRdb ran MiXCR on the reads. The sample has roughly 80,000 distinct CDR3 sequences, roughly 70% seen once. Sequenced sample: sorted CD4+, CD8+, or CD8+CD57+ T cells (not recorded which) from PBMCs. These receptors all stem from a human donor with aplastic anemia.

The chain joins TRBV29-1 to TRBJ1-1; no clear D. This CDR3 has 13 amino acids. The V end was cut by 6 bases, the J end by 0 bases, with 11 bases between. The germline V gene has CDR1 SQVTM and CDR2 ANQGSEA. The CDR3: CSVHPELNTEAFF. CDR3 in DNA: TGCAGCGTCCACCCCGAGTTGAACACTGAAGCTTTCTTT.

The rearrangement links TRBV19 to TRBJ1-5; D is unclear. Trimming left V 1 base short and J 0 bases short, with 4 bases between. CDR3 length: 14 amino acids. Germline values: CDR1 LNHDA, CDR2 SQIVND (reference sequence). The CDR3 DNA follows: TGTGCCAGTAGTATAGGAGTTAGCAATCAGCCCCAGCATTTT. Amino acid sequence: CASSIGVSNQPQHF.

The rearrangement joins TRBV2 to TRBJ2-7; D unresolved. The CDR3 has 11 amino acids. The germline V and J ends were trimmed by 6 bases and 7 bases, with 10 bases remaining between them. Per germline, CDR1 SNHLY and CDR2 FYNNEI. The CDR3 DNA is TGTGCCAGCAGGACCCTCTGGGAGCAGTACTTC. Translating gives CASRTLWEQYF.

The V call is TRBV24-1, the J call TRBJ1-1; D may be TRBD1 (5 bases). CDR1 KGHDR and CDR2 SFDVKD come from the germline V gene. The germline V and J ends were trimmed by 3 bases and 4 bases, with 8 bases remaining between them. This CDR3 has 13 amino acids. As DNA, the CDR3 is TGTGCCACCAGTGATAGGGGCTCCACTGAAGCTTTCTTT. Translated: CATSDRGSTEAFF.

The chain recombines TRBV6-4 with TRBJ2-2; D could derive from TRBD1 or TRBD2 (5 bases each). Germline V gives CDR1 MRHNA, CDR2 SNTAGT. The CDR3 is 14 residues long. Trimming left V 2 bases short and J 1 base short, with 5 bases between. CDR3 DNA: TGTGCCAGCAGTGACGGGGGGAACACCGGGGAGCTGTTTTTT. As protein: CASSDGGNTGELFF.

The J gene is TRBJ2-1, the V gene TRBV19; 7 bases map to TRBD2. Germline V gene sequence: CDR1 LNHDA, CDR2 SQIVND (reference sequence). The CDR3 length is 13 residues. Germline trimming cut 5 bases from V and 8 bases from J; bases unmatched to any gene: 6. CDR3 nucleotide sequence: TGTGCCAGTAGTCCCTCACTAGCGCATGAGCAGTTCTTC. It yields the protein CASSPSLAHEQFF.

The chain recombines TRBV10-1 with TRBJ1-2, with D unresolved. V was clipped by 6 bases and J by 4 bases, with 15 bases between them. This CDR3 has 14 residues. CDR1 is WNHNN and CDR2 is SYGVQD in the germline V gene (reference sequence). This chain's CDR3 is CASRGQQSSYGYTF. CDR3 nucleotide sequence: TGCGCCAGCAGAGGTCAACAGAGTTCCTATGGCTACACCTTC.

The V call is TRBV15, the J call TRBJ1-1; tentative D call: TRBD1 (5 bases). The CDR3 is made up of 15 amino acids. The germline CDR1 and CDR2 sequences are LNHNV and YYDKDF (reference sequence). V lost 1 base and J 3 bases, leaving 12 bases between the germline ends. CDR3 sequence: CATSRVDGADTEAFF. DNA of the CDR3: TGTGCCACCAGCAGAGTGGACGGGGCCGACACTGAAGCTTTCTTT.

This chain links TRBV4-3 with TRBJ2-1; 8 bases are a match to TRBD2. This CDR3 has 15 residues. With V trimmed by 3 bases and J by 8 bases, 9 bases remained unmatched. CDR1 and CDR2 from the germline V gene are LGHNA and YSLEER. DNA for the CDR3: TGCGCCAGCAGCCATCCACGGGAGGGAATCGATGAGCAGTTCTTC. Translating it yields CASSHPREGIDEQFF.

This clonotype was seen a handful of times. The chain couples TRBV10-3 to TRBJ1-2; D not certain. The CDR3 has 12 residues. The ends were cut back, 4 bases at V and 7 bases at J, with 10 bases in the middle. Germline V gives CDR1 ENHRY, CDR2 SYGVKD. This chain's CDR3 is CAISVSGVGYTF. For the CDR3, the DNA is TGTGCCATCAGTGTATCGGGTGTTGGCTACACCTTC.

The rearrangement links TRBV9 to TRBJ2-3; the match to TRBD2 covers 9 bases. CDR1 and CDR2 (germline): SGDLS, YYNGEE. This CDR3 is built from 17 residues. Trimming cost V 1 base and J 1 base; bases outside gene matches: 7. DNA for the CDR3: TGTGCCAGCAGCGTATCCGGGACTAGCTTTCGCACAGATACGCAGTATTTT. Residues: CASSVSGTSFRTDTQYF.

About this clonotype itself: At one of its ends the junction is not consistent with the germline gene, which may arise from a read error. The chain has TRBV11-2 and TRBJ2-7; D perhaps matches TRBD2 (6 bases). CDR1 is SGHAT and CDR2 is FQNNGV in the germline V gene. The CDR3 is 19 amino acids. The CDR3 region is CASSLDRTTLASWGYEQHF. CDR3 coding DNA: TGTGCCAGCAGCTTAGATCGAACAACCCTAGCGTCCTGGGGCTACGAGCAGCACTTC.

This clonotype was observed a handful of times. This chain links TRBV11-3 with TRBJ2-3; D remains unclear. Germline loops: CDR1 SGHNT, CDR2 YENEEA. Trimming shortened V by 4 bases and J by 0 bases, and 8 bases separated the two germline ends. This CDR3 region has 14 residues. The CDR3 protein is CASSSSTSTDTQYF. CDR3 DNA sequence: TGTGCCAGCAGCTCCTCGACTAGCACAGATACGCAGTATTTT.

This clonotype was counted between two and nine times. The chain recombines TRBV25-1 with TRBJ2-1; TRBD1 or TRBD2 may be the D gene (6 bases each). The germline CDR1 and CDR2 sequences are MGHDK and SYGVNS. Trimming removed 6 bases from V and 8 bases from J, with 23 bases in between. This CDR3 region has 16 residues. The DNA for the CDR3 is TGTGCCAGCAGGCAGGGTGGAGGGGGAGTGGGGTATGAGCAGTTCTTC. Translating it yields CASRQGGGGVGYEQFF.